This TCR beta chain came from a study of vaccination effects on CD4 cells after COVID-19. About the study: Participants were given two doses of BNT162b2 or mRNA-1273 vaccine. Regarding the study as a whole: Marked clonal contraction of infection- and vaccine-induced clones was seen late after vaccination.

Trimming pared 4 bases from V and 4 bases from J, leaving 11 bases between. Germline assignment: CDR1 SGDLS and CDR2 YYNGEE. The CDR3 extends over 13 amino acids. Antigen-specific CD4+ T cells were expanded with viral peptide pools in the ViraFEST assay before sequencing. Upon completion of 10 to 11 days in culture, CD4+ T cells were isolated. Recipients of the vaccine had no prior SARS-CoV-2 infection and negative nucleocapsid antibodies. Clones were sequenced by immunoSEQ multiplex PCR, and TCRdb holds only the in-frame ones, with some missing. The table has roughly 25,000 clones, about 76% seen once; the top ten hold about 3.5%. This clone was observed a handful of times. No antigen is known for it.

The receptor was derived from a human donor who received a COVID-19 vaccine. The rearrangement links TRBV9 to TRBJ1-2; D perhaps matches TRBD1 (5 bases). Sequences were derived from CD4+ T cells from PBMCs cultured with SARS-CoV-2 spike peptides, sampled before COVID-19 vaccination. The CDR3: CASSPGDLYGYTF. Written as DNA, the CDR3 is TGTGCCAGCAGCCCGGGGGACCTCTATGGCTACACCTTC.